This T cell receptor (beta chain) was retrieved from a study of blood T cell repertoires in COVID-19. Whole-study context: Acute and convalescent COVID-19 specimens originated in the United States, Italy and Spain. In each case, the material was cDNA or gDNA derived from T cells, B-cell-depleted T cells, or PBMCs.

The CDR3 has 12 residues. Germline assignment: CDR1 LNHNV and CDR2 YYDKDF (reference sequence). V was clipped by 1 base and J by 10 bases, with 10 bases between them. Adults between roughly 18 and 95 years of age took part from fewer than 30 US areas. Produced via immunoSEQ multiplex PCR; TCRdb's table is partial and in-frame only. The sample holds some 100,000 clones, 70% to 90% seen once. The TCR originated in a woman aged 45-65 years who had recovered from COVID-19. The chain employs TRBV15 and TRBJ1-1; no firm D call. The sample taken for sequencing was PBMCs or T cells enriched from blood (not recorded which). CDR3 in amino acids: CATSRVLGGAFF. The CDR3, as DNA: TGTGCCACCAGCAGAGTTCTCGGTGGAGCTTTCTTT.